This T cell receptor beta chain was recovered during a study of T-cell reconstitution after alpha-beta-depleted transplantation in children. Trimming took off 1 base at V and 3 bases at J, with 12 bases between the two ends. The CDR3 consists of 16 residues. Germline CDR1 SGHTA, CDR2 FQGNSA. A library of TCRbeta sequences, prepared with unique molecular identifiers, was generated. From the PCR reads, TCRdb called clonotypes with MiXCR, one entry per CDR3 protein. The table lists 440,000 or so distinct CDR3 sequences, about a tenth of them singletons. The sample in question was PBMCs from the stem cell graft donor, obtained from the stem cell graft. The TCR originated in a human donor who donated a stem cell graft to a child with acute myeloid leukemia. The chain carries TRBV7-2 and TRBJ2-2; D call uncertain. CDR3 residues: CASSLVDFGDTGELFF. In nucleotides, the CDR3 is TGTGCCAGCAGCTTAGTAGACTTTGGGGACACCGGGGAGCTGTTTTTT.